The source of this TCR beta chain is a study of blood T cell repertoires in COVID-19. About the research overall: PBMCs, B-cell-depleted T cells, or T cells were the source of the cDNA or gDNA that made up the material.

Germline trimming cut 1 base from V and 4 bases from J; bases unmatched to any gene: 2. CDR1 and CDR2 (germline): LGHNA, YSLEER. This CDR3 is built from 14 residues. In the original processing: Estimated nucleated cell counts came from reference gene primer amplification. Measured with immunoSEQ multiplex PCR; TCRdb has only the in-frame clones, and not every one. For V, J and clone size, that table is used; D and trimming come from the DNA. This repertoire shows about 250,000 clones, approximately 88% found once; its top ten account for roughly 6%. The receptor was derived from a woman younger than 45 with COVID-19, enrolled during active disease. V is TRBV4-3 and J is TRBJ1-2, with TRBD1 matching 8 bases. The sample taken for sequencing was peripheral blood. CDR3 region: CASSQATGAYGYTF. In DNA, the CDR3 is TGCGCCAGCAGCCAAGCGACAGGGGCCTATGGCTACACCTTC.